The entry that follows covers one T cell receptor (beta chain) sequence. Its specificity is not known. The CDR3 runs 15 residues. With 6 bases removed from V and 4 bases from J, the gap between germline ends came to 21 bases. The germline V gene has CDR1 SQVTM and CDR2 ANQGSEA. Donor samples were obtained from healthy Caucasian individuals from Russia, aged 6 to 90. The authors ran a second PCR of about 6 to 11 cycles using a sample-barcoded 5' primer and a J-beta primer mix. Each TCR beta cDNA got a 12-nucleotide random molecular identifier. MiXCR was run by TCRdb on the 5' RACE reads, yielding one entry per CDR3 protein. Of 700,000 to 900,000 distinct CDR3 sequences listed, approximately 24% are singletons. These data are taken from a study of blood T cells in healthy people across ages. General study points: Observed TCR beta diversity per million T cells went down as age went up. This fall followed a roughly linear course with age.

This sample was also put to use in a study of T cells of mothers and their children.

The chain links TRBV29-1 to TRBJ1-2; the D is unclear. Sequenced: blood. This TCR came from a boy aged 5-17 years in good health. CDR3 bases: TGCAGCGTCGAGCCCGCCTCCGGACTCCTCTATGGCTACACCTTC. Translating gives CSVEPASGLLYGYTF.